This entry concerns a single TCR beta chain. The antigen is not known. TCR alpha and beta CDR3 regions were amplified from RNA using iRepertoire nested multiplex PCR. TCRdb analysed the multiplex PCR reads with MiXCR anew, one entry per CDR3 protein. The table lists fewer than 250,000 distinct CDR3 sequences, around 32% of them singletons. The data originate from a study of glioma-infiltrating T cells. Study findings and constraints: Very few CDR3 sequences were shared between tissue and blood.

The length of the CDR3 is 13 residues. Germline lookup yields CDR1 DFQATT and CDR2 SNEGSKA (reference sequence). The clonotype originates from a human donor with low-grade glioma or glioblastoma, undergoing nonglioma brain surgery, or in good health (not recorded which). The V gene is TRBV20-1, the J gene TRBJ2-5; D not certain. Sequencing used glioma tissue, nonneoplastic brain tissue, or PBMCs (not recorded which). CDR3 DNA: TGCAGCCTAAGCTTAGGCTTTCAAGAGACCCAGTACTTC. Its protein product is CSLSLGFQETQYF.